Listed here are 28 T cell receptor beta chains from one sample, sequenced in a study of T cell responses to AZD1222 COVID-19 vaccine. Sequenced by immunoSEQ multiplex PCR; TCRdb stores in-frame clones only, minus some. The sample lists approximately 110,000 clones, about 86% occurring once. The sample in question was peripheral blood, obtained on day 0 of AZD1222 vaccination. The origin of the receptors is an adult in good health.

This CDR3 reads CASNSFVAASYNEQFF. For the CDR3, the DNA is TGTGCCAGTAATAGTTTCGTAGCGGCATCCTACAATGAGCAGTTCTTC. The chain combines TRBV19 with TRBJ2-1, with D tentatively TRBD2 (6 bases). The V gene's germline CDR1 is LNHDA and CDR2 SQIVND (reference sequence). V was cut by 7 bases and J by 1 base, with 17 bases left in between. The CDR3 is 16 amino acids.

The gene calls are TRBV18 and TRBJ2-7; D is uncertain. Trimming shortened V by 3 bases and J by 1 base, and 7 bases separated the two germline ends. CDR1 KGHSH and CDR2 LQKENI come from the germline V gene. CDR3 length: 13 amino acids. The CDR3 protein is CASSPSVSYEQYF. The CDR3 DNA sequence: TGTGCCAGCTCACCGTCGGTGTCCTACGAGCAGTACTTC.

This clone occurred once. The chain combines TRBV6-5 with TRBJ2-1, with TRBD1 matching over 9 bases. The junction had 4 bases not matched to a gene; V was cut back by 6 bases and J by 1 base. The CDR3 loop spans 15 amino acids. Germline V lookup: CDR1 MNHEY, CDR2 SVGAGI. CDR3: CASRQGAGSYNEQFF. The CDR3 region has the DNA TGTGCCAGCAGACAGGGGGCCGGTTCCTACAATGAGCAGTTCTTC.

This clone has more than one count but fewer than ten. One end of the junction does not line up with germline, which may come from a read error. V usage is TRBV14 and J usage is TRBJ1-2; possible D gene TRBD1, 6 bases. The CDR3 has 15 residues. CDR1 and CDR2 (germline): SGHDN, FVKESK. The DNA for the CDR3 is TGTGCCAGCAGCCAAGAATCGCAGGGGACGTCGGTTTACATTTTC. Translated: CASSQESQGTSVYIF.

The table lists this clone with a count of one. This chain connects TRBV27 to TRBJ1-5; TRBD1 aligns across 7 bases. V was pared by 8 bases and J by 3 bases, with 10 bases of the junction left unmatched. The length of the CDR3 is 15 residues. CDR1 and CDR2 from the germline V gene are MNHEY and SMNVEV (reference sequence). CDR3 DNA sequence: TGTGCCAGCCAGCACAGGGGACCCCCCAATCAGCCCCAGCATTTT. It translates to CASQHRGPPNQPQHF.

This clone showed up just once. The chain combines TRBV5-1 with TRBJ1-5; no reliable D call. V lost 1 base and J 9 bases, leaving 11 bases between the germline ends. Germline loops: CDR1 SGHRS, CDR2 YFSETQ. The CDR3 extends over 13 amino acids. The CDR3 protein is CASSLTNRGPQHF. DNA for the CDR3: TGCGCCAGCAGCTTGACTAATCGTGGGCCCCAGCATTTT.

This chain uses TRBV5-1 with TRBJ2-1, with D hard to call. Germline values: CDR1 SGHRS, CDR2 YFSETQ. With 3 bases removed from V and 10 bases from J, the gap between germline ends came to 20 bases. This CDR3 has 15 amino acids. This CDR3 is CASSSRGPSFEEQFF. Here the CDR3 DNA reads TGCGCCAGCAGCTCCCGCGGACCCTCCTTTGAAGAGCAGTTCTTC.

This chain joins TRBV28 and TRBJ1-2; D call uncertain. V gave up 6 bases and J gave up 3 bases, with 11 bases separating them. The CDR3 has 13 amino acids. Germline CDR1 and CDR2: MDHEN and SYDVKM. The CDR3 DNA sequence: TGTGCCAGCAGGCCCACATGGGACTATGGCTACACCTTC. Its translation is CASRPTWDYGYTF.

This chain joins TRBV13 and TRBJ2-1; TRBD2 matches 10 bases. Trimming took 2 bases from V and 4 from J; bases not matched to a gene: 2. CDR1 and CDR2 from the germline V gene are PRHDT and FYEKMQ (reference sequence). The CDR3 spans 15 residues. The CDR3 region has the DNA TGTGCCAGCAGCTTAACTAGCGGGATTTACAATGAGCAGTTCTTC. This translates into CASSLTSGIYNEQFF.

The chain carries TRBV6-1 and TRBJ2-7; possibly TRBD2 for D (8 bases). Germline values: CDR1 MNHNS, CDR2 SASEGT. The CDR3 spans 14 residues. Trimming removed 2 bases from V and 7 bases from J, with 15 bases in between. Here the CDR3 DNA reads TGTGCCAGCAGTGAATCGGGAGGGGGCGGGGAGCAGTACTTC. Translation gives CASSESGGGGEQYF.

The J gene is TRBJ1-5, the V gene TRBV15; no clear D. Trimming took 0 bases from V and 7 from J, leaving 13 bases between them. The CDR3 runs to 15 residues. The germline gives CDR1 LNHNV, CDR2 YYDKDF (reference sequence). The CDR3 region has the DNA TGTGCCACCAGCAGAGACCGGGCCCCCATGCAGCCCCAGCATTTT. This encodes CATSRDRAPMQPQHF.

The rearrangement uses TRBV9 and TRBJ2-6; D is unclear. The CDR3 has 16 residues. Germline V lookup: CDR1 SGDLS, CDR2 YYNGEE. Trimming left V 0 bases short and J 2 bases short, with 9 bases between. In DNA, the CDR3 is TGTGCCAGCAGCGTAGGATGGAACGCTGGGGCCAACGTCCTGACTTTC. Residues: CASSVGWNAGANVLTF.

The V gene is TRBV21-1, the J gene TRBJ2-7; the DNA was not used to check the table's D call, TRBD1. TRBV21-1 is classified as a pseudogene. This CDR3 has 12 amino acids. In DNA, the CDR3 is TGTGCCAGCAGCATTGACAGTATCGAGCAGTACTTC. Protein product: CASSIDSIEQYF.

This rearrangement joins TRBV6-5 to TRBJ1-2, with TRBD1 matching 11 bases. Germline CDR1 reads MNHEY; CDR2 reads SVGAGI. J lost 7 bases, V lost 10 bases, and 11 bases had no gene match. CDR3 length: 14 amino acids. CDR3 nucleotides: TGTGCCATCAACTCGGGACAGGGGGTCGGTGGCTACACCTTC. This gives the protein CAINSGQGVGGYTF.

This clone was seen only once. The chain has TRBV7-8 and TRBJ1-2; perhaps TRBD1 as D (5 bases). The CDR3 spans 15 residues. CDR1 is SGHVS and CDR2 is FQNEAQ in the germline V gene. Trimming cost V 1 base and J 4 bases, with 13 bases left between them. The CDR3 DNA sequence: TGTGCCAGCAGCTTAGAAGGGGTGGGAGGCTATGGCTACACCTTC. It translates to CASSLEGVGGYGYTF.

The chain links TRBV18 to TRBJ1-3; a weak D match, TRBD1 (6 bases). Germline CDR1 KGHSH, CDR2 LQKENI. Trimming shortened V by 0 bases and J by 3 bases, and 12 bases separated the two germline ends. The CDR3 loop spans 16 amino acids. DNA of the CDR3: TGTGCCAGCTCACCACCGGCAACAGGGAGTGGAAACACCATATATTTT. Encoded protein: CASSPPATGSGNTIYF.

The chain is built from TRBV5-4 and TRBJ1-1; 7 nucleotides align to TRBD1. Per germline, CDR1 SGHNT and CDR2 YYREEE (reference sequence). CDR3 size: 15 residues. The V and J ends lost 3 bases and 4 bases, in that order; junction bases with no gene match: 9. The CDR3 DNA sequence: TGTGCCAGCAGCTGGGCGGGACAGCCGCTCACTGAAGCTTTCTTT. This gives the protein CASSWAGQPLTEAFF.

The CDR3, as DNA: TGCGCCAGCAGCTTGCTGGGGACAGGGAACGGCTACACCTTC. Protein product: CASSLLGTGNGYTF. The V call is TRBV5-1, the J call TRBJ1-2; 9 bases are shared with TRBD1. V shed 1 base, J shed 8 bases, and the junction held 6 bases outside the gene matches. CDR1 SGHRS and CDR2 YFSETQ come from the germline V gene. The CDR3 contains 14 residues. The whole variable domain, remainder taken from reference TRBV5-1 and TRBJ1-2, is KAGVTQTPRYLIKTRGQQVTLSCSPISGHRSVSWYQQTPGQGLQFLFEYFSETQRNKGNFPGRFSGRQFSNSRSEMNVSTLELGDSALYLCASSLLGTGNGYTFGSGTRLTVV.

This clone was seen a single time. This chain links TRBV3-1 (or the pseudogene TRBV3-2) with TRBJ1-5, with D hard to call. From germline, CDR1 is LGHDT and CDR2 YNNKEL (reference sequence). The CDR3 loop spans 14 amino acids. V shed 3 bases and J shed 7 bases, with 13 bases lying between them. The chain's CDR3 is CASSQEPGRQPQHF. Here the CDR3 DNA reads TGTGCCAGCAGCCAGGAGCCGGGAAGGCAGCCCCAGCATTTT.

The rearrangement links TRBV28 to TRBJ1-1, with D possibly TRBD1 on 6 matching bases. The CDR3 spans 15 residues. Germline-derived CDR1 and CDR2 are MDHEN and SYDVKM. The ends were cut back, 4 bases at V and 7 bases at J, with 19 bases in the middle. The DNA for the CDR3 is TGTGCCAGCAGTTCAGGGGCCGAGCGGGTGGATGAAGCTTTCTTT. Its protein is CASSSGAERVDEAFF.

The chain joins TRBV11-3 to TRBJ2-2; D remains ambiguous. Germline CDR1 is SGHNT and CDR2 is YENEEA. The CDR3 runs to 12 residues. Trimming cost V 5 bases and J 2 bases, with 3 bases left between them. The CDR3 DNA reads TGTGCCAGCAGCATAAACACCGGGGAGCTGTTTTTT. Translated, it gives CASSINTGELFF.

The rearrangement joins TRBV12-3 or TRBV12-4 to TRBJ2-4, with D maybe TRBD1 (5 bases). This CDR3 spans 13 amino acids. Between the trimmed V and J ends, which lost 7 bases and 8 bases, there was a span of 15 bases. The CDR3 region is CASTPLGQDIQYF. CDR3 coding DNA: TGTGCCAGCACCCCATTGGGGCAGGACATTCAGTACTTC.

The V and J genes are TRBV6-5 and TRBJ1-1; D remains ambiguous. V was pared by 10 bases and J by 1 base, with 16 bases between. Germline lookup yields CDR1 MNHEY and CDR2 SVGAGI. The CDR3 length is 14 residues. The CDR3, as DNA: TGTGCCACCTACGAGCCTTCGAAGAACACTGAAGCTTTCTTT. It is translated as CATYEPSKNTEAFF.

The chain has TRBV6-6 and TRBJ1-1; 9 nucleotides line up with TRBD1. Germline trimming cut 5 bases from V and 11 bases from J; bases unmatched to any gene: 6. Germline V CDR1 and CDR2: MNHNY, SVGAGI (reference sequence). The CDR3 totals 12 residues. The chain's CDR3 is CASSLQGARAFF. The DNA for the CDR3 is TGTGCCAGCAGTCTACAGGGGGCGCGGGCTTTCTTT.

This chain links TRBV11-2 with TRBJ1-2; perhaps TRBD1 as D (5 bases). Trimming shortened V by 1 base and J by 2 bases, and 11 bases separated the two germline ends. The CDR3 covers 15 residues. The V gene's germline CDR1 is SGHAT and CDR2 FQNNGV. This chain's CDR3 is CASSLVARANYGYTF. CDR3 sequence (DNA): TGTGCCAGCAGCTTAGTGGCCAGGGCGAACTATGGCTACACCTTC.

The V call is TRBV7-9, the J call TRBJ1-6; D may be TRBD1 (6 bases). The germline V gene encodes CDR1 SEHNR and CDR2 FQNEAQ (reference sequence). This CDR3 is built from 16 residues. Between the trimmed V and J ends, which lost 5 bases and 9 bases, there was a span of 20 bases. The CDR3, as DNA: TGTGCCAGCAGCCAATTAACTTCAGGGGTCGGTTCACCCCTCCACTTT. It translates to CASSQLTSGVGSPLHF.

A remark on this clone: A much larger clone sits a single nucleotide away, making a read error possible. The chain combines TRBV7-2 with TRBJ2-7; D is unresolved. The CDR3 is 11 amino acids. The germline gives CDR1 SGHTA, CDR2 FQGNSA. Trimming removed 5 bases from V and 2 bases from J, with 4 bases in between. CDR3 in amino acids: CASSRTYEQYF. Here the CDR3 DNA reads TGTGCCAGCAGCCGTACCTACGAGCAGTACTTC. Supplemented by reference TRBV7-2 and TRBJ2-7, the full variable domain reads GAGVSQSPSNKVTEKGKDVELRCDPISGHTALYWYRQSLGQGLEFLIYFQGNSAPDKSGLPSDRFSAERTGGSVSTLTIQRTQQEDSAVYLCASSRTYEQYFGPGTRLTVT.

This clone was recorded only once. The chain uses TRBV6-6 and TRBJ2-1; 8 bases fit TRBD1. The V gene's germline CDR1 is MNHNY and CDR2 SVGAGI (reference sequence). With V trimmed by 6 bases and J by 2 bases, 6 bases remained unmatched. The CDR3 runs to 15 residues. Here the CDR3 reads CASRSTGGPYNEQFF. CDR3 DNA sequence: TGTGCCAGCAGATCTACAGGGGGACCCTACAATGAGCAGTTCTTC.